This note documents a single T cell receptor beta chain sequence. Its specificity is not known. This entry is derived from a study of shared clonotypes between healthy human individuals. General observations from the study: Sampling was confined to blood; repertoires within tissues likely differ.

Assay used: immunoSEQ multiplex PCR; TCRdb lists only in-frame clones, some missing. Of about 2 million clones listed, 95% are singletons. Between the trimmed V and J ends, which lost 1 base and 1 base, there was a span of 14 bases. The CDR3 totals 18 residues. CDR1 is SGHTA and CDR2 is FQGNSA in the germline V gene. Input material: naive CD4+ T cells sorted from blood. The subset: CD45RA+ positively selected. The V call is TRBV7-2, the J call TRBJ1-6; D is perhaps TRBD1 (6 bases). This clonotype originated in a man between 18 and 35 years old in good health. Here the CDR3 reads CASSLESRGYSYNSPLHF. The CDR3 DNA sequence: TGTGCCAGCAGCTTAGAAAGCAGGGGATATTCCTATAATTCACCCCTCCACTTT.